Described below is a single T cell receptor beta chain sequence and its context. Its antigen is currently unknown. This sample is drawn from a study of T cells after yellow fever vaccination. Overall study results and limits: Compared with primary, the secondary response was weaker and peaked at day 5, not 15. The CD4 compartment and the CD8 compartment contained a small share of clonotypes in common. The presence of abundant clonotypes contaminating from the bulk population was possible in FACS-sorted repertoires.

TCR cDNA was made by 5'RACE template switching, adding a universal primer site and UMIs. In TCRdb, the 5' RACE reads were re-called with MiXCR into one record per CDR3 protein. The repertoire holds more than 350,000 distinct CDR3 sequences, with roughly 11% as singletons. The V and J ends lost 5 bases and 4 bases respectively, with 20 bases between them. Looked up from germline, CDR1 is SEHNR and CDR2 is FQNEAQ (reference sequence). The CDR3 contains 16 residues. The clonotype was recovered from a young man who received the YFV17D yellow fever vaccine. The material sequenced was PBMCs, taken on the day of the first yellow fever vaccination. The chain employs TRBV7-9 and TRBJ1-2; D may be TRBD1 (5 bases). In DNA, the CDR3 is TGTGCCAGCAGCCCTAGTCTGAGGGGCGCCGGCTATGGCTACACCTTC. It codes for CASSPSLRGAGYGYTF.